Listed here is a single T cell receptor (beta chain). Its specificity is unknown. This sample is drawn from a study of cytomegalovirus exposure and HLA in healthy donors. Study-wide points: A later analysis reported that several of the most significant clusters appeared to be linked to common viral pathogens, among them Epstein-Barr virus. A missense DCLRE1C variant was associated with V- and J-gene trimming of TCR beta chains in a later analysis, and an independent cohort replicated the association.

The study ran its PCR with 60 Vbeta and 13 Jbeta primers. Assay: immunoSEQ multiplex PCR; the TCRdb copy retains only in-frame clones and omits some. The sample consists of 120,000 to 150,000 clones, around 80% of them appearing once. What was sequenced was PBMCs. This receptor was obtained from a female donor in good health and CMV-seronegative.

CDR3 protein: CASSAGAGMTEAFF. The CDR3 DNA sequence: TGTGCCAGTAGTGCGGGGGCGGGGATGACTGAAGCTTTCTTT. V gene TRBV19 combines with J gene TRBJ1-1; D is perhaps TRBD1 (6 bases). Trimming pared 5 bases from V and 5 bases from J, leaving 15 bases between. This CDR3 has 14 residues. Germline-derived CDR1 and CDR2 are LNHDA and SQIVND (reference sequence). Filled out from reference TRBV19 and TRBJ1-1, the complete variable domain reads DGGITQSPKYLFRKEGQNVTLSCEQNLNHDAMYWYRQDPGQGLRLIYYSQIVNDFQKGDIAEGYSVSREKKESFPLTVTSAQKNPTAFYLCASSAGAGMTEAFFGQGTRLTVV.